The clone carrying this T cell receptor (beta chain) was found many times. Its antigen is undetermined. Germline-derived CDR1 and CDR2 are SGHVS and FNYEAQ. V dropped 5 bases and J dropped 2; count of bases not matched to a gene: 8. This CDR3 has 16 amino acids. Not enrolled were patients with uncontrolled infection, other autoimmune disease, pregnancy or lactation. Used for diagnoses were clinical symptoms, serum thyroxine and TRAb, thyroid ultrasound and orbital computed tomography. Amplification yielded TCR beta CDR3 regions, with RNA transcripts as the source. First-round RT-PCR targeting the TCR CDR3 was performed with the HTBI primer set. TCRdb reprocessed the multiplex PCR reads with MiXCR, giving one entry per CDR3 protein. The sample has hundreds of thousands of distinct CDR3 sequences; roughly 15% are singletons. The data derive from a study of T cells in Graves' hyperthyroidism and ophthalmopathy.

Whole-study results and caveats: Blood also carried most thyroid clonotypes expanded above 0.001. The model identified upcoming ophthalmopathy a median 6.5 months ahead of onset.

This chain uses TRBV7-6 with TRBJ2-2, with 7 bases fitting TRBD2. This receptor was taken from a young woman with Graves' ophthalmopathy. Sequenced: blood. The CDR3 nucleotides are TGTGCCAGCAGCCCCCGGGCTAGCGGTAACACCGGGGAGCTGTTTTTT. This sequence encodes CASSPRASGNTGELFF. The entire variable domain, with the rest obtained from reference TRBV7-6 and TRBJ2-2, is as follows: GAGVSQSPRYKVTKRGQDVALRCDPISGHVSLYWYRQALGQGPEFLTYFNYEAQQDKSGLPNDRFSAERPEGSISTLTIQRTEQRDSAMYRCASSPRASGNTGELFFGEGSRLTVL.